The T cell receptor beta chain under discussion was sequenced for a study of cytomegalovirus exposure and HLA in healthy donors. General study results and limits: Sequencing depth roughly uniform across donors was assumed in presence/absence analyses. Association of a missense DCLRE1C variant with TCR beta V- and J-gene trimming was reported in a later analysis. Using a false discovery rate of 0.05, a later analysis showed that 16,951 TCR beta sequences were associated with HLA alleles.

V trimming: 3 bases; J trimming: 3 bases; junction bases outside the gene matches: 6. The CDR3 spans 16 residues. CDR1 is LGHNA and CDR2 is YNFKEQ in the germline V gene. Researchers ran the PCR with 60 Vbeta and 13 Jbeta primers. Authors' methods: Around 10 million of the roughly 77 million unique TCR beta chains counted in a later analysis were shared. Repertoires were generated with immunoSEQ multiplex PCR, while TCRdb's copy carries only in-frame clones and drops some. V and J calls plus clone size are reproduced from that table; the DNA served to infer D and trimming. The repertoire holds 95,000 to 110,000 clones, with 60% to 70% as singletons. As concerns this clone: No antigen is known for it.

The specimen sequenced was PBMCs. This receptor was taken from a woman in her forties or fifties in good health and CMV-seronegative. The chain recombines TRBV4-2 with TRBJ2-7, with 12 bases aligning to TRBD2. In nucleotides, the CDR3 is TGTGCCAGCAGCCAGGAGACTAGCGGGAGTAGCTACGAGCAGTACTTC. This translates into CASSQETSGSSYEQYF.